The rows below give T cell receptor beta chains drawn from one sample of a study of regulatory T cells in long-lasting Graves disease. MiXCR was run by TCRdb on the multiplex PCR reads, yielding one entry per CDR3 protein. The sample lists 400,000 to 500,000 distinct CDR3 sequences; about 22% were seen once. The input for sequencing was peripheral blood mononuclear cells (PBMCs), taken when the disease was refractory, from a patient treated with antithyroid drugs. The receptors here all came from a female donor with Graves disease. Both conserved end residues are part of each CDR3. Fields, in order: J gene, D gene, V gene, clone size, CDR3 DNA, CDR3 protein. The D gene is left open where the match is weak. Only part of the rows carry a size: once, few, many, or a class if the clone is expanded.

>TRBJ1-4|-|TRBV18|many
TGTGCCAGCTCACCGCGCTCAACAACTAATGAAAAACTGTTTTTT
CASSPRSTTNEKLFF
>TRBJ1-1|-|TRBV6-1|many
TGTGCCAGCAAGGGAGGGCTGAACACTGAAGCTTTCTTT
CASKGGLNTEAFF
>TRBJ1-1|TRBD1|TRBV19|-
TGTGCCAGTAGTATCCCTGGGACAGTATATACTGAAGCTTTCTTT
CASSIPGTVYTEAFF
>TRBJ1-2|-|TRBV9|few
TGTGCCAGCAGCGCCGACCACAGAGAAAGCAACTATGGCTACACCTTC
CASSADHRESNYGYTF
>TRBJ1-2|TRBD1|TRBV30|-
TGTGCCTGGAGTGCCACAGGGGGCGCGGAGAACTATGGCTACACCTTC
CAWSATGGAENYGYTF
>TRBJ1-5|-|TRBV10-3|-
TGTGCCATCAGTGAGTCACGTGGAACGGGTGTGGGCAATCAGCCCCAGCATTTT
CAISESRGTGVGNQPQHF
>TRBJ2-7|-|TRBV5-6|few
TGTGCCAGCAGCTCAGGGATCCACGAGCAGTACTTC
CASSSGIHEQYF
>TRBJ2-7|TRBD1|TRBV6-5|-
TGTGCCAGCAGTTACTCTTGGACAGGGGGCTTCTACGAGCAGTACTTC
CASSYSWTGGFYEQYF
>TRBJ2-3|-|TRBV2|few
TGTGCCAGCAGTGGACAGCTCCCCACAGATACGCAGTATTTT
CASSGQLPTDTQYF
>TRBJ1-5|-|TRBV28|many
TGTGCCAGCAGTCCTACCATTCAGCCCCAGCATTTT
CASSPTIQPQHF
>TRBJ1-1|TRBD1|TRBV3-1|-
TGTGCCAGCAGCCACGGACAGGGGAACACTGAAGCTTTCTTT
CASSHGQGNTEAFF
>TRBJ2-2|TRBD1|TRBV24-1|-
TGTGCCACCAGTGAGTGGACAGGGTCGAACACCGGGGAGCTGTTTTTT
CATSEWTGSNTGELFF
>TRBJ2-7|-|TRBV7-8|once
TGTGCCAGCAGCAAACTGGGGGCGTTCCGGAAGCAGTACTTC
CASSKLGAFRKQYF
>TRBJ2-1|-|TRBV7-9|-
TGTGCCAGCAGCTTAGCCTGGCAGAATGAGCAGCTCTTC
CASSLAWQNEQLF
>TRBJ2-5|-|TRBV20-1|many
TGCAGTGCTAGATACGGCGGCCCGGGGGAGACCCAGTACTTC
CSARYGGPGETQYF
>TRBJ2-5|TRBD1|TRBV20-1|few
TGCAGTGCTAGAGAGTCGACAGGGGGCCAAGAGACCCAGTACTTC
CSARESTGGQETQYF
>TRBJ2-1|TRBD2|TRBV28|few
TGTGCCAGCAGTTTATCCCCCCCCTTAGCGGGGGTATCCTACAATGAGCAGTTCTTC
CASSLSPPLAGVSYNEQFF
>TRBJ2-5|TRBD2|TRBV12-3/TRBV12-4|many
TGTGCCAGCAGTTTAAGTCTAGCGGGAGTCCGGGAGACCCAGTACTTC
CASSLSLAGVRETQYF
>TRBJ2-1|TRBD2|TRBV11-3|-
TGTGCCAGCAGCTTAGAGACTAGCGGGGGGTACAATGAGCAGTTCTTC
CASSLETSGGYNEQFF
>TRBJ1-2|TRBD1|TRBV5-6|many
TGTGCCAGCAGCCCAGAACCCCGGACAGGGGGCTATGGCTACACCTTC
CASSPEPRTGGYGYTF
>TRBJ2-2|-|TRBV20-1|-
TGCAGTGCTCGACATACCGGGGAGCTGTTTTTT
CSARHTGELFF